This T cell receptor beta chain appears in the sequencing data of a study of vaccination effects on CD4 cells after COVID-19. Study at large: Among convalescent patients, two provided samples 16 days and one week before vaccination.

The V end was cut by 8 bases, the J end by 2 bases, with 18 bases between. The germline gives CDR1 MDHEN, CDR2 SYDVKM. The CDR3 consists of 15 residues. Whole-study results and caveats: Few convalescent patients, and no early post-infection timepoints, were available to the study.

This clone was picked up one time. Its antigen is currently unknown. CD4+ T cells were isolated after around ten days of culture. Half-medium changes using IL-2 medium occurred on days 3 and 7. Libraries were prepared by immunoSEQ multiplex PCR; TCRdb keeps only in-frame clonotypes and omits some of them. The sample lists some 49,000 clones, approximately 74% occurring once. This clonotype was obtained from a human donor who had a prior SARS-CoV-2 infection. The sample here was CD4+ T cells from PBMCs cultured without peptide, taken before COVID-19 vaccination. The chain joins TRBV28 to TRBJ1-1, with a possible D match to TRBD1 (6 bases). In DNA, the CDR3 is TGTGCCAGCGTCAAGGGGGGTACCGTCAACACTGAAGCTTTCTTT. Translating gives CASVKGGTVNTEAFF.